This T cell receptor beta chain was identified in a study of shared clonotypes between healthy human individuals (dated by TCRdb to 2019 to 2021). Some background on the complete study: The cohort included a few men and two women between 18 and 49 years of age. Each donor's leukapheresis produced roughly between roughly 0.85 and 9.5 billion PBMCs. To increase sequencing depth and limit assay-specific biases, TCR repertoire library preparation and sequencing were carried out by different laboratories using diverse techniques. To estimate repertoire size and how much clonotypes are shared between individuals, the study performed deep sequencing of blood TCR repertoires from five healthy adults. For each donor, CD4 naive and CD4 memory were each given three plates, CD8 naive was given two plates, and CD8 memory was given one plate. Findings and caveats that apply to the study as a whole: Only blood was sampled, and tissue TCR repertoires likely differ from those in blood. Even with the large sequencing depth, rarefaction of the sorted-subset datasets indicated that sequencing was incomplete. Clonotypes shared by all four sorted-subset donors showed higher generation probabilities than non-shared clonotypes. Pairwise subsampling indicated that sequencing depth was expected to affect the degree of clonotype sharing among donors. Sharing across several donors was observed for about 4.8% of naive CD4, less than 4% of naive CD8, over 2% of memory CD4, and around 0.44% of memory CD8 clonotypes. Because the study included only a small number of donors, the genetic and exposure-history diversity represented was limited. Naive subsets generally had larger estimated clonotype richness than memory subsets did.

Using the deep immunoSEQ assay, multiplex PCR amplified TCR CDR3 regions from genomic DNA. Genomic DNA extracted from each cell subset was distributed evenly over all wells of several immunoSEQ 96-well plates, and each plate served as one replicate. For sorted subsets, each replicate PCR was loaded with roughly 0.2 ug genomic DNA, equivalent to 32,000 or so T cell genomes. Purified libraries were measured with a Qubit 3.0 fluorometer, size-checked on a Bioanalyzer 2100, and measured again with the KAPA Library Quantification kit. Every immunoSEQ 96-well plate was sequenced on a dedicated single-read 150-cycle Illumina NextSeq 550 flow cell. As for the original processing: Because the immunoSEQ output included only junctional sequences and no quality scores, the filtering could not be the same as the filtering used for full-length reads. To assign V/J genes and CDR3, sequences were annotated using PyIR, a Python wrapper for IgBLAST v1.9, with IMGT germline references. Reads were removed for weak V/J assignments (E-value above 1e-6), missing CDR3, stop codons, out-of-frame junctions, or ambiguous translated residues. V3J clonotypes were defined by identical inferred V gene, J gene, and CDR3 amino acid sequence. The percentage overlap between two repertoires was calculated by dividing the number of shared unique clonotypes by the size of the smaller repertoire. Three approaches were used to assess repertoire richness: RTK rarefaction, the Chao1 estimator, and Recon v2.1 estimates of unobserved clonotypes. Generation probabilities were computed with OLGA for all TCRbeta clonotypes obtained by the gDNA method from several donors. The source is immuneACCESS, and TCRdb retained only in-frame sequences with V and J called. Part of the clones is not carried over; for the studies checked, unresolved V genes explain less than half of this, and the remainder is unexplained. V and J calls and clone size follow that table, whereas D and trimming were derived from the DNA. Counted in this sample were 1.6 million or so clones; 95% to 97% of them appeared once. The top ten clonotypes cover 0.95% to 1.5% of the sample.

The donors were healthy, HIV-negative adults with no recently reported acute infections or vaccinations. Only Caucasian adults living in Nashville, Tennessee, USA were represented among the donors. CD4+ T cells were enriched through magnetic negative selection, after which naive cells were positively selected on CD45RA and the remaining negative fraction served as the memory subset. After blood collection by leukapheresis, PBMCs were isolated using Ficoll-Histopaque density gradient centrifugation and then cryopreserved in the vapor phase of liquid nitrogen. Purity and quantity of every magnetically sorted T cell population were checked by analytical flow cytometry. Each sorted fraction had its genomic DNA isolated and then quantified by UV absorbance on a Nanodrop 2000c. From cysteine to phenylalanine, the CDR3 is 14 amino acids long. The entry retains the CDR3 DNA only, 42 bases that are in frame from base 1. CDR1 MNHEY and CDR2 SVGAGI were looked up in the germline V gene. Cut back by 5 bases and 0 bases, the V and J ends lie 11 bases apart.

Concerning this clone itself: The clone's antigen remains unknown. Per-nucleotide qualities are absent, and no much larger clonotype sits a single base away.

The chain was built from TRBV6-5 and TRBJ2-7; perhaps TRBD2 is the D gene, with 5 bases matching. Material for sequencing was naive CD4+ T cells sorted from blood. Read against the paper, the sample's cell subset or site label means: CD45RA+ positively selected. This receptor was identified in a man between 25 and 39 years old in good health. The DNA sequence is TGTGCCAGCAGTACGACGGGAAGCTCCTACGAGCAGTACTTC. Protein translation: CASSTTGSSYEQYF.